This entry concerns a single T cell receptor (beta chain). This specimen belongs to a study of blood T cells in healthy people across ages. Together with a sample-barcoded 5' primer, a J-beta primer mix was included in a second PCR lasting about 6 to 11 cycles. The template-switch adaptor, which had 12 random nucleotides, put a tag on each cDNA molecule. TCRdb reprocessed the 5' RACE reads via MiXCR and lists one record per CDR3 protein. Here the sample spans around 1,600,000 distinct CDR3 sequences, approximately 43% being singletons. Germline V CDR1 and CDR2: MGHRA, YSYEKL. The CDR3 sequence is 17 residues long. The J segment lost 2 bases and the V segment lost 1 base, leaving 10 bases of the junction unmatched.

Sequenced sample: blood. This sequence was found in a woman younger than 30 in good health. The chain couples TRBV4-1 to TRBJ1-1, with 7 bases lining up with TRBD1. The DNA for the CDR3 is TGCGCCAGCAGCCAAGCCTGGATAGGACAGGTAAACACTGAAGCTTTCTTT. It specifies CASSQAWIGQVNTEAFF.